This TCR beta chain was identified during a study of T cells in Graves' hyperthyroidism and ophthalmopathy. Study as a whole: Peripheral blood samples were taken at initial diagnosis, prior to any treatment.

Researchers barred patients who had uncontrolled infection, other autoimmune disease, pregnancy or lactation. Germline V gene sequence: CDR1 LNHDA, CDR2 SQIVND (reference sequence). Losses at the gene ends were 4 bases for V and 6 bases for J; bases not matched to a gene: 4. The CDR3 has 15 amino acids. Concerning this clonotype itself: What it binds is not known.

Study-level results: Most clonotypes that expanded in the thyroid above 0.001 also showed up in blood.

RNA transcripts gave rise to amplified TCR beta CDR3 regions. Primed by the HTBI set, a first-round RT-PCR was run on the TCR CDR3. TCRdb re-called the multiplex PCR reads with MiXCR, one entry per CDR3 protein. The top ten hold about 70% of the sample, which has 370,000 or so distinct CDR3 sequences, around a quarter seen once. Sample: blood. The rearrangement uses TRBV19 and TRBJ1-5; TRBD1 matches 12 bases. The receptor was isolated from a middle-aged man with Graves' hyperthyroidism. The DNA of the CDR3 is TGTGCCAGTAGTACAGGGACAGGGGGCGGTCAGCCCCAGCATTTT. As protein: CASSTGTGGGQPQHF. Filled out from reference TRBV19 and TRBJ1-5, the complete variable domain reads DGGITQSPKYLFRKEGQNVTLSCEQNLNHDAMYWYRQDPGQGLRLIYYSQIVNDFQKGDIAEGYSVSREKKESFPLTVTSAQKNPTAFYLCASSTGTGGGQPQHFGDGTRLSIL.